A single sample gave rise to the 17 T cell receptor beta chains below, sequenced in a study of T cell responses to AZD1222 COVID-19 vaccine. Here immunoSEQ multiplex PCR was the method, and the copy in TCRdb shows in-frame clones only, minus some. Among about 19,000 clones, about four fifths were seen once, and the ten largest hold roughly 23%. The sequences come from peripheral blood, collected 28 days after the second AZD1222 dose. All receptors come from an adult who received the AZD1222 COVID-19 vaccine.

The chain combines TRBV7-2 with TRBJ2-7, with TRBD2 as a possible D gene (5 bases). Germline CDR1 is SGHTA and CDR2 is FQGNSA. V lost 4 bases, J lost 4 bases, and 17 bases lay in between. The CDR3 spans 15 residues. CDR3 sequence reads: CASSSIFQRRYEQYF. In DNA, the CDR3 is TGTGCCAGCAGCTCGATTTTTCAGCGGCGTTACGAGCAGTACTTC. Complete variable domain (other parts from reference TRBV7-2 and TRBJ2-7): GAGVSQSPSNKVTEKGKDVELRCDPISGHTALYWYRQSLGQGLEFLIYFQGNSAPDKSGLPSDRFSAERTGGSVSTLTIQRTQQEDSAVYLCASSSIFQRRYEQYFGPGTRLTVT.

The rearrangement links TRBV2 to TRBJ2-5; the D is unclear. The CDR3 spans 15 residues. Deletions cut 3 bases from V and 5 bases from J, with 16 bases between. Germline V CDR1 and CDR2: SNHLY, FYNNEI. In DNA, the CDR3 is TGTGCCAGCAGTGACTCTCGCCTTTTTCGGGAGACCCAGTACTTC. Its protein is CASSDSRLFRETQYF.

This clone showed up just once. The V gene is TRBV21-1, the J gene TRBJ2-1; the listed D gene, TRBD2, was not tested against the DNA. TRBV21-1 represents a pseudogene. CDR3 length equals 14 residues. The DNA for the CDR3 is TGTGCCACTCCTACGCCAGCGCCCTACAATGAGCAGTTCTTC. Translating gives CATPTPAPYNEQFF.

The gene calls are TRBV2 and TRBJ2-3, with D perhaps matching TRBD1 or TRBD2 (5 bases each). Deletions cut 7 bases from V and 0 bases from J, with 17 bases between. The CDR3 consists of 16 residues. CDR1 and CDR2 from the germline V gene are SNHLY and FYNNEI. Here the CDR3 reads CASTQRGGSSTDTQYF. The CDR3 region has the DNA TGTGCCAGCACCCAGAGGGGTGGGTCTAGCACAGATACGCAGTATTTT.

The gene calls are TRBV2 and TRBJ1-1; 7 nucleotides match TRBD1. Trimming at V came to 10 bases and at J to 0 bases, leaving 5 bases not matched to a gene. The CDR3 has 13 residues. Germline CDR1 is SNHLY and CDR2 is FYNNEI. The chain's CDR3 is CATGQELNTEAFF. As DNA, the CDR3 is TGTGCCACCGGACAGGAATTGAACACTGAAGCTTTCTTT.

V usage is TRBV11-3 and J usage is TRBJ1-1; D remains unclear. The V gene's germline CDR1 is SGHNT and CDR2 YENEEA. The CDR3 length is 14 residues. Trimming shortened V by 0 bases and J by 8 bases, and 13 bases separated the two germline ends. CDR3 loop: CASSLEETRAEAFF. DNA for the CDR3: TGTGCCAGCAGCTTAGAGGAGACCCGGGCGGAAGCTTTCTTT.

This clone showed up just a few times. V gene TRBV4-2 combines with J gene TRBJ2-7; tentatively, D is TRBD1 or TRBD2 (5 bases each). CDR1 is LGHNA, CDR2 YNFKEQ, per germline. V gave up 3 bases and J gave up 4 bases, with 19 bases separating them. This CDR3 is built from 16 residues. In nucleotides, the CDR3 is TGTGCCAGCAGCCAGGCCCCCCTCGATGGGGGATACGAGCAGTACTTC. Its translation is CASSQAPLDGGYEQYF.

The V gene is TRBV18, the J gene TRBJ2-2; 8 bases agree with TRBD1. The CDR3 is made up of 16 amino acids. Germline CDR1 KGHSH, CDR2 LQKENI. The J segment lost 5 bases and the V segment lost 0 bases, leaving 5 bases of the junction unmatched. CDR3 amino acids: CASSPPGNRGTGELFF. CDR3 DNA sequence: TGTGCCAGCTCACCACCGGGGAACAGGGGGACCGGGGAGCTGTTTTTT.

The CDR3 sequence: CASSLSATALTEAFF. The DNA of the CDR3 is TGTGCCAGCAGTTTATCAGCGACAGCTCTCACTGAAGCTTTCTTT. The chain is built from TRBV27 and TRBJ1-1; a weak D match, TRBD1 (5 bases). Trimming removed 0 bases at V and 4 bases at J, with 12 bases between. The length of the CDR3 is 15 residues. Germline CDR1 MNHEY, CDR2 SMNVEV (reference sequence).

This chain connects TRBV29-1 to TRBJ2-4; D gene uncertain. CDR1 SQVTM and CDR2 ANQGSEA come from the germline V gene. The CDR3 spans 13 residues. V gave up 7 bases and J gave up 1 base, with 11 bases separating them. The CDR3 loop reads CSGGHSAKNIQYF. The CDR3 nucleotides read TGCAGCGGAGGCCACTCCGCCAAAAACATTCAGTACTTC.

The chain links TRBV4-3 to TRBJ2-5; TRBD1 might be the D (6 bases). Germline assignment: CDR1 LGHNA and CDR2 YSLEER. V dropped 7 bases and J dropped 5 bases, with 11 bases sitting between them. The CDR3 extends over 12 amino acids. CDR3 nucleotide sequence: TGCGCCAGCAAGGGGGTCGGGGAGACCCAGTACTTC. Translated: CASKGVGETQYF.

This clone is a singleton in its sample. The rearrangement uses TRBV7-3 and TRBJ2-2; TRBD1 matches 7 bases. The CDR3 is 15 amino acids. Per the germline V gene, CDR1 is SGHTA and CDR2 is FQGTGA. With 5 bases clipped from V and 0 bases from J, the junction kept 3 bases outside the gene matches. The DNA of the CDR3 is TGTGCCAGCAGCCTCGGGACAGCGAACACCGGGGAGCTGTTTTTT. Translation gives CASSLGTANTGELFF.

CDR3 DNA: TGTGCCAGCAGCTTAGAGGGTATCGGAGTCTACACCTTC. This encodes CASSLEGIGVYTF. The chain carries TRBV7-9 and TRBJ1-2, with unresolved D. This CDR3 region has 13 residues. The ends were cut back, 1 base at V and 10 bases at J, with 13 bases in the middle. Germline V gene lookup returns CDR1 SEHNR and CDR2 FQNEAQ (reference sequence). Combining the CDR3 with reference TRBV7-9 and TRBJ1-2 gives the whole variable domain DTGVSQNPRHKITKRGQNVTFRCDPISEHNRLYWYRQTLGQGPEFLTYFQNEAQLEKSRLLSDRFSAERPKGSFSTLEIQRTEQGDSAMYLCASSLEGIGVYTFGSGTRLTVV.

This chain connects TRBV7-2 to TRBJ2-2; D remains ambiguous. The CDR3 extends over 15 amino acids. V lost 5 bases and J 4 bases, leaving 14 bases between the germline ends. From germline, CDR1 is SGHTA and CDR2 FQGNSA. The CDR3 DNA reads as TGTGCCAGCAGCCAAGCCTCGGCCGCCACCGGGGAGCTGTTTTTT. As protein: CASSQASAATGELFF.

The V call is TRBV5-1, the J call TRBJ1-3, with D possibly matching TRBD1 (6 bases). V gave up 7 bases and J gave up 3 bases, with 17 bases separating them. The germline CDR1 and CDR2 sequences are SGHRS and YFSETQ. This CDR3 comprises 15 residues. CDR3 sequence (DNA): TGCGCCAGCTCCGATCGAGGGGGAGGTGGAAACACCATATATTTT. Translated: CASSDRGGGGNTIYF.

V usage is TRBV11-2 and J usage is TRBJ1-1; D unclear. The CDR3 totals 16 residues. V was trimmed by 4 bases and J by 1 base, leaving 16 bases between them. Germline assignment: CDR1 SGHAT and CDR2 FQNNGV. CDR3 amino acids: CASSSDGPEKNTEAFF. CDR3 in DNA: TGTGCCAGCAGCTCCGATGGCCCGGAGAAGAACACTGAAGCTTTCTTT. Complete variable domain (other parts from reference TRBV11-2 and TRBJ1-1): EAGVAQSPRYKIIEKRQSVAFWCNPISGHATLYWYQQILGQGPKLLIQFQNNGVVDDSQLPKDRFSAERLKGVDSTLKIQPAKLEDSAVYLCASSSDGPEKNTEAFFGQGTRLTVV.

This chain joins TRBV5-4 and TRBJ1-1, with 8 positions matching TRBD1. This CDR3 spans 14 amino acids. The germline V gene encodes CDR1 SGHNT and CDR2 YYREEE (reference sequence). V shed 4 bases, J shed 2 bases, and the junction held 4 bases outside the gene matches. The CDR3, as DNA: TGTGCCAGCAGCGAGGGACAGGATAACACTGAAGCTTTCTTT. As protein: CASSEGQDNTEAFF.